The clone carrying this T cell receptor (beta chain) appeared a single time. Antigen: not known. This sample is drawn from a study of T cell responses to AZD1222 COVID-19 vaccine. Study conclusions and caveats: Clonal diversity may have been underestimated, and the donors were mostly white British, with more females than males. Two AZD1222 doses significantly raised spike-specific TCR breadth and depth over controls.

Sequencing was performed with immunoSEQ multiplex PCR; in TCRdb, only in-frame clones are kept and a portion is missing. The data hold about 180,000 clones, with around 89% observed a single time. The germline CDR1 and CDR2 sequences are MNHEY and SVGEGT. This CDR3 is 15 amino acids long. Germline trimming cut 5 bases from V and 1 base from J; bases unmatched to any gene: 4. This specimen consisted of peripheral blood, obtained 28 days after the second dose of the MenACWY control vaccine. The chain employs TRBV6-2 or TRBV6-3 and TRBJ1-1, with 10 bases lining up with TRBD1. The receptor was derived from an adult who received the MenACWY meningococcal vaccine as a control. The CDR3: CASSDRGPTNTEAFF. For the CDR3, the DNA is TGTGCCAGCAGTGACAGGGGGCCTACGAACACTGAAGCTTTCTTT.